There are a few counts of the clone carrying this TCR beta chain. Its target is not known. TCRdb's table, derived via immunoSEQ multiplex PCR, lists solely in-frame clones and lacks some. The data hold roughly 140,000 clones, with 90% observed a single time. The V gene's germline CDR1 is SGHDT and CDR2 YYEEEE. CDR3 size: 15 residues. V was cut by 4 bases and J by 5 bases, with 18 bases left in between. The sample comes from a study of T cell responses to AZD1222 COVID-19 vaccine. Study summary: Second doses were pooled across both intervals (about 4 or about 12 weeks).

Broader study findings: In the spike-specific TCR repertoire, nearly half reportedly target unmutated variant regions. CD4 TCRs covered the whole spike, strongest at regions 160-218 and 743-854.

The sequence was obtained from an adult in good health. The chain is built from TRBV5-6 and TRBJ1-1; D perhaps matches TRBD1 (5 bases). The material was peripheral blood, obtained on day 0 of AZD1222 vaccination. DNA of the CDR3: TGTGCCAGCAGCCCACCTGCGGGACTCTATACTGAAGCTTTCTTT. Encoded protein: CASSPPAGLYTEAFF.